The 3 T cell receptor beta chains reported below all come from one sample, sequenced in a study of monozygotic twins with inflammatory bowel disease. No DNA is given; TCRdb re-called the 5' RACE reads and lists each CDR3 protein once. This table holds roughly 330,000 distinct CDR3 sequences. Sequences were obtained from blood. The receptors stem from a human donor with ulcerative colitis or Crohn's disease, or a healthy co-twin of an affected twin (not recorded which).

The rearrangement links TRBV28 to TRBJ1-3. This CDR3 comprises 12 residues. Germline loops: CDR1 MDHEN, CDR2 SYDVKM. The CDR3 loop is CASREGGNTIYF.

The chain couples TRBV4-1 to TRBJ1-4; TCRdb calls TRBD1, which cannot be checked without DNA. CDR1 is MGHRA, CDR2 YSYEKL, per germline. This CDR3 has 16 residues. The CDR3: CASSQGQGALVEKLFF.

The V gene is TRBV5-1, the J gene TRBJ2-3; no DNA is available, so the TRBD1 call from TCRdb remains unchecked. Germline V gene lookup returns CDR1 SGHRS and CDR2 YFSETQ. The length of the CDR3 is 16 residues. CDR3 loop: CASSLEGWGRTDTQYF. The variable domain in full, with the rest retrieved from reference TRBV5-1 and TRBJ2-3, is KAGVTQTPRYLIKTRGQQVTLSCSPISGHRSVSWYQQTPGQGLQFLFEYFSETQRNKGNFPGRFSGRQFSNSRSEMNVSTLELGDSALYLCASSLEGWGRTDTQYFGPGTRLTVL.